These 9 T cell receptor beta chains came from one sample sequenced in a study of blood T cell repertoires in COVID-19. Measured with immunoSEQ multiplex PCR; TCRdb has only the in-frame clones, and not every one. Of more than 200,000 clones listed, roughly 91% are singletons. The sequenced sample was PBMCs or T cells enriched from blood (not recorded which). The receptor set was obtained from a woman in her thirties who had recovered from COVID-19.

V is TRBV30 and J is TRBJ1-6; a weak D match, TRBD1 (5 bases). This CDR3 is 12 amino acids long. Trimming removed 2 bases at V and 19 bases at J, with 18 bases between. CDR1 and CDR2 (germline): GTSNPN, SVGIG (reference sequence). The CDR3 coding sequence is TGTGCCTGGAGTCCACGATGGGGCTTCGCGCACTTT. Its translation: CAWSPRWGFAHF. Filled out from reference TRBV30 and TRBJ1-6, the complete variable domain reads SQTIHQWPATLVQPVGSPLSLECTVEGTSNPNLYWYRQAAGRGLQLLFYSVGIGQISSEVPQNLSASRPQDRQFILSSKKLLLSDSGFYLCAWSPRWGFAHFGNGTRLTVT.

V usage is TRBV24-1 and J usage is TRBJ2-3; 8 bases are a match to TRBD1. Germline V lookup: CDR1 KGHDR, CDR2 SFDVKD. CDR3 size: 16 residues. The V gene end was trimmed by 3 bases and the J gene end by 1 base; junction bases not matched to a gene: 5. Here the CDR3 DNA reads TGTGCCACCAGTGATCCGCGGACAGGGCGCACAGATACGCAGTATTTT. Translating it yields CATSDPRTGRTDTQYF.

The chain links TRBV7-2 to TRBJ1-1, with a tentative D call TRBD1 (6 bases). The CDR3 spans 12 residues. Per germline, CDR1 SGHTA and CDR2 FQGNSA. V was clipped by 3 bases and J by 9 bases, with 11 bases between them. This CDR3 is CASSLDSLQAFF. In nucleotides, the CDR3 is TGTGCCAGCAGCTTGGACAGCTTGCAAGCTTTCTTT.

This clone showed up just a few times. The chain is built from TRBV11-2 and TRBJ1-2, with TRBD1 identical over 9 bases. V was pared by 4 bases and J by 4 bases, with 7 bases of the junction left unmatched. In germline, CDR1 is SGHAT, CDR2 FQNNGV. The CDR3 is 15 residues long. The CDR3 sequence is CASSSETGGGYGYTF. CDR3 in DNA: TGTGCCAGCAGCTCAGAGACAGGGGGAGGCTATGGCTACACCTTC. The complete variable domain, with remaining parts taken from reference TRBV11-2 and TRBJ1-2, reads EAGVAQSPRYKIIEKRQSVAFWCNPISGHATLYWYQQILGQGPKLLIQFQNNGVVDDSQLPKDRFSAERLKGVDSTLKIQPAKLEDSAVYLCASSSETGGGYGYTFGSGTRLTVV.

This chain uses TRBV30 with TRBJ1-5; D may be TRBD1 (6 bases). Between the trimmed V and J ends, which lost 5 bases and 7 bases, there was a span of 12 bases. Looked up from germline, CDR1 is GTSNPN and CDR2 is SVGIG (reference sequence). This CDR3 contains 12 residues. CDR3 sequence: CAWQQGDQPQHF. CDR3 sequence (DNA): TGTGCCTGGCAACAGGGTGACCAGCCCCAGCATTTT. The complete variable domain, with remaining parts taken from reference TRBV30 and TRBJ1-5, reads SQTIHQWPATLVQPVGSPLSLECTVEGTSNPNLYWYRQAAGRGLQLLFYSVGIGQISSEVPQNLSASRPQDRQFILSSKKLLLSDSGFYLCAWQQGDQPQHFGDGTRLSIL.

In this sample, this clone turned up once. The rearrangement links TRBV7-3 to TRBJ1-1; D call uncertain. CDR1 and CDR2 from the germline V gene are SGHTA and FQGTGA. This CDR3 has 13 amino acids. V lost 4 bases to trimming and J lost 0 bases, with 6 bases between them. CDR3 sequence: CASSYSMNTEAFF. The CDR3 coding sequence is TGTGCCAGCAGCTACTCCATGAACACTGAAGCTTTCTTT.

Details on this clone: The same CDR3 also results from other DNA sequences found in this sample. The CDR3 loop reads CASSLGGSNQPQHF. The DNA for the CDR3 is TGTGCCAGCAGCTTAGGGGGGAGCAATCAGCCCCAGCATTTT. The chain has TRBV28 and TRBJ1-5, with D maybe TRBD1 (6 bases). The CDR3 contains 14 residues. CDR1 MDHEN and CDR2 SYDVKM come from the germline V gene. V was trimmed by 6 bases and J by 1 base, leaving 10 bases between them.

This sequence joins TRBV5-1 and TRBJ2-1, with 16 positions matching TRBD2. The germline CDR1 and CDR2 sequences are SGHRS and YFSETQ. The CDR3 has 14 amino acids. Trimming removed 4 bases from V and 15 bases from J; junction bases left unmatched: 7. CDR3 bases: TGCGCCAGCAGCGCGGGGACTAGCGGGAGGGGACCGTTCTTC. It specifies CASSAGTSGRGPFF.

This sequence joins TRBV15 and TRBJ2-3, with 8 bases lining up with TRBD1. V was clipped by 0 bases and J by 6 bases; unmatched bases: 11. CDR3 length equals 17 residues. CDR1 and CDR2 from the germline V gene are LNHNV and YYDKDF (reference sequence). In nucleotides, the CDR3 is TGTGCCACCAGCAGAGATAAAGGTTCAGGGGGCTGGGATACGCAGTATTTT. This codes for CATSRDKGSGGWDTQYF.